A selection of T cell receptor beta chains follows, all from one sample in a study of shared clonotypes between healthy human individuals. Assay used: immunoSEQ multiplex PCR; TCRdb lists only in-frame clones, some missing. Of some 2 million clones listed, about 94% are singletons. The sequenced material came from naive CD8+ T cells sorted from blood. All receptors derive from a man between 18 and 35 years old in good health. Each CDR3 is given with its conserved first and last residue. Each record gives: clone size, V gene, J gene, D gene, CDR3 length, CDR3 DNA, CDR3 protein. The D gene is left open where the match is weak. Some rows mark clone size as missing; the rest say once, few, many or name a class of expanded clone.

abundance: -
v_gene: TRBV4-1
j_gene: TRBJ1-1
d_gene: -
len: 15
CDR3nt: TGCGCCAGCAGCCAAGTCTACAGGACGAACACTGAAGCTTTCTTT
CDR3aa: CASSQVYRTNTEAFF

abundance: -
v_gene: TRBV5-4
j_gene: TRBJ1-1
d_gene: -
len: 13
CDR3nt: TGTGCCAGCAGCTTCGAGAAAAGGACTGAAGCTTTCTTT
CDR3aa: CASSFEKRTEAFF

abundance: -
v_gene: TRBV9
j_gene: TRBJ1-1
d_gene: -
len: 13
CDR3nt: TGTGCCAGCAGCAGGACAGTGAACACTGAAGCTTTCTTT
CDR3aa: CASSRTVNTEAFF

abundance: -
v_gene: TRBV11-2
j_gene: TRBJ2-1
d_gene: TRBD2
len: 17
CDR3nt: TGTGCCAGCTCGGGACTAGCGGGAGGGAGCTCCTACAATGAGCAGTTCTTC
CDR3aa: CASSGLAGGSSYNEQFF

abundance: once
v_gene: TRBV10-3
j_gene: TRBJ2-3
d_gene: -
len: 16
CDR3nt: TGTGCCATCAGTGAGTTGGACTGGGGAGAAACAGATACGCAGTATTTT
CDR3aa: CAISELDWGETDTQYF

abundance: once
v_gene: TRBV25-1
j_gene: TRBJ2-1
d_gene: -
len: 14
CDR3nt: TGTGCCAGCACCCCTTTGGCCTCTTACAATGAGCAGTTCTTC
CDR3aa: CASTPLASYNEQFF

abundance: -
v_gene: TRBV5-8
j_gene: TRBJ2-7
d_gene: -
len: 16
CDR3nt: TGTGCCAGCAGCTTGCTTCGTGGGACTGGGACCTACGAGCAGTACTTC
CDR3aa: CASSLLRGTGTYEQYF

abundance: -
v_gene: TRBV7-8
j_gene: TRBJ2-1
d_gene: TRBD2
len: 18
CDR3nt: TGTGCCAGCACCAACAGGATGGCCTCAGCTAGCGGAGACAATGAGCAGTTCTTC
CDR3aa: CASTNRMASASGDNEQFF

abundance: -
v_gene: TRBV27
j_gene: TRBJ1-1
d_gene: -
len: 14
CDR3nt: TGTGCCAGCGGATCCCGGGCCCAGGGGTTGGAGGCTTTCTTT
CDR3aa: CASGSRAQGLEAFF

abundance: -
v_gene: TRBV7-6
j_gene: TRBJ2-7
d_gene: -
len: 16
CDR3nt: TGTGCCAGCAGCCCTATGGCGGGCCCCCAAGTGTACGAGCAGTACTTC
CDR3aa: CASSPMAGPQVYEQYF

abundance: -
v_gene: TRBV4-1
j_gene: TRBJ2-7
d_gene: -
len: 15
CDR3nt: TGCGCCAGCAGCCAGCTAATCCTAGCGAGCTACGAGCAGTACTTC
CDR3aa: CASSQLILASYEQYF

abundance: -
v_gene: TRBV9
j_gene: TRBJ1-6
d_gene: TRBD1
len: 14
CDR3nt: TGTGCCAGCAGTCCGGGACAGGGCGATTCACCCCTCCACTTT
CDR3aa: CASSPGQGDSPLHF

abundance: -
v_gene: TRBV10-2
j_gene: TRBJ2-7
d_gene: -
len: 14
CDR3nt: TGCGCCAGCAGTGACGGAGACTACCTCTACGAGCAGTACTTC
CDR3aa: CASSDGDYLYEQYF

abundance: -
v_gene: TRBV28
j_gene: TRBJ1-5
d_gene: -
len: 13
CDR3nt: TGTGCCAGCAGTTTGGAAGAGGATCAGCCCCAGCATTTT
CDR3aa: CASSLEEDQPQHF

abundance: -
v_gene: TRBV13
j_gene: TRBJ2-7
d_gene: TRBD1
len: 12
CDR3nt: TGTGCCAGCAGTCCACAGGGGGGCGAGCAGTACTTC
CDR3aa: CASSPQGGEQYF

abundance: -
v_gene: TRBV13
j_gene: TRBJ2-7
d_gene: -
len: 14
CDR3nt: TGTGCCAGCAGCCCAGGAGGGAGCTCCTACGAGCAGTACTTC
CDR3aa: CASSPGGSSYEQYF

abundance: -
v_gene: TRBV27
j_gene: TRBJ2-1
d_gene: -
len: 14
CDR3nt: TGTGCCAGCAGCCCCCAAAGCTCCTACAATGAGCAGTTCTTC
CDR3aa: CASSPQSSYNEQFF

abundance: -
v_gene: TRBV30
j_gene: TRBJ2-7
d_gene: -
len: 13
CDR3nt: TGTGCCTGGAGTGTAGAGGGGGAGTACGAGCAGTACTTC
CDR3aa: CAWSVEGEYEQYF